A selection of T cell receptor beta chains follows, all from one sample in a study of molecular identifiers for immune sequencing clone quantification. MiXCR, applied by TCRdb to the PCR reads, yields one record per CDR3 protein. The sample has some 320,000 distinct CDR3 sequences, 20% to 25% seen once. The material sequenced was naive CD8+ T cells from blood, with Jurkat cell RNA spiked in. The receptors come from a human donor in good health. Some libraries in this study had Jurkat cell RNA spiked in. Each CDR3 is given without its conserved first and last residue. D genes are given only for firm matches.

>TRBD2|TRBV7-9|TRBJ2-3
ASSHLAGGVSDTQY
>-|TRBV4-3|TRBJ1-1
ASSQARTDTEAF
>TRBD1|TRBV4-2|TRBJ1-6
ASSQVLAGGNSPLH
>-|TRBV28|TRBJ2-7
ASSLASPYEQY
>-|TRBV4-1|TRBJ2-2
ASRRGPGAGTGELF
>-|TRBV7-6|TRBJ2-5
ASSLFQGASYQETQY
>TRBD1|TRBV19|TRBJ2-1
ASRGQGPSYNEQF
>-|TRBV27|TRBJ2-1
ASSLSGVPYNEQF
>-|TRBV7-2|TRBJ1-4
ASSLSFYARGHEKLF
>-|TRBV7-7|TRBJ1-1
ASSPVAAGMNTEAF
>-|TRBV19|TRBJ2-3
ASSWDNQRDTQY
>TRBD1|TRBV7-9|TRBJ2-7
ASSLGMTGAMDEQY
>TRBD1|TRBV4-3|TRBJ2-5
ASSQDHSGQGSGETQY
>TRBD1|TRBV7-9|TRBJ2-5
ASSLSRDRDWTQY
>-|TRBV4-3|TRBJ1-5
ASSQESGSNQPQH
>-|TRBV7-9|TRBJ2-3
ASSSPGVSLDTQY
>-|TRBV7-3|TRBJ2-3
ASSSGISAGWDTQY
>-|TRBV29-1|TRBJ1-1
SVEDNLNTEAF
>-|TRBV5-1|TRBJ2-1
ASSLWGATNEQF
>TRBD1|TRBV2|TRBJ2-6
ASSGQGILSGANVLT
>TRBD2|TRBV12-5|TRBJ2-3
ASGLGGLAGAKSTDTQY
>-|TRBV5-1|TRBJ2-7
ASSFRHNSYEQY
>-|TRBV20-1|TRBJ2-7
SASPGPSYEQY
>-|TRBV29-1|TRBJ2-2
SVELLAHTGELF
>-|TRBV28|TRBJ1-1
ASSPPGLVRDTEAF
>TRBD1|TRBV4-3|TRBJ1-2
ASSSQGDWDGYT
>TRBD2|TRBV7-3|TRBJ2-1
ASSLTRLAGASYNEQF
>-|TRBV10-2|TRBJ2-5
ASSLGPSQETQY
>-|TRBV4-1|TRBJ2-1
ASSQEVRYNEQF
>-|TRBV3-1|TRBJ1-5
ASSQDRANQPQH
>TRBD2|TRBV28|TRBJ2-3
AGKQTGTSGSFTDTQY
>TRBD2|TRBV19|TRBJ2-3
ASSMGTRSTDTQY
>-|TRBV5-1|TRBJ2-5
ASSFLGLRETQY
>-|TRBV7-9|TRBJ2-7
ASSLALGTYYEQY
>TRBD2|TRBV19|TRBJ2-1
ASSSIAGTYNEQF
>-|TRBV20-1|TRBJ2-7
SASRSRFDEQY
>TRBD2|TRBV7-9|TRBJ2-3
ASSLLTSGRPSTDTQY
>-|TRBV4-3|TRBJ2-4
ASSQDQGGIAKNIQY
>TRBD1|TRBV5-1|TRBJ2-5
ASSLGQGRETQY
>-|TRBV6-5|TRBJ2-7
ASRPLASSYEQY
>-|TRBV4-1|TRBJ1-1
ASSQEGAIHKRTEAF
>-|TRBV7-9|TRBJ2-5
ASSFLAEETQY
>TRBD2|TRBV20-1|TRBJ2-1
SAFVAGVSSYNEQF
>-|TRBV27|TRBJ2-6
ASSLFDSGANVLT